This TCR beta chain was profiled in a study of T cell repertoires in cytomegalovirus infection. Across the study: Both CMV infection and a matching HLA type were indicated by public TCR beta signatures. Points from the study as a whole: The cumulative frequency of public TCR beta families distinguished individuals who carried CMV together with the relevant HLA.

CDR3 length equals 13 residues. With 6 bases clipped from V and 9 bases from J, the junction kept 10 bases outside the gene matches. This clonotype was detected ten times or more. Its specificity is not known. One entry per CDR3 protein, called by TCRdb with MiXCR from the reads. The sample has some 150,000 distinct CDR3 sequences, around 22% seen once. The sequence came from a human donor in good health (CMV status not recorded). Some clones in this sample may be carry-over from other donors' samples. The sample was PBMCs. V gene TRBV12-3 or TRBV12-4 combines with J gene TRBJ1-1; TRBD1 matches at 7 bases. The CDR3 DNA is TGTGCCAGCAGATTGACAGGGACCAAGAAAGCTTTCTTT. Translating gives CASRLTGTKKAFF.